A selection of T cell receptor beta chains follows, all from one sample in a study of shared clonotypes between healthy human individuals. Data came from immunoSEQ multiplex PCR; TCRdb stores just in-frame clones and leaves some out. The table shows approximately 530,000 clones, with 95% to 97% occurring only once. The sample consisted of naive CD4+ T cells sorted from blood. Receptors were obtained from a woman in her 30s in good health. Each CDR3 is given with its conserved first and last residue. The order of the fields is V gene, clone size, J gene, CDR3 protein. Size is stated for part of the rows, as once, few or many counts, or as a class when the clone is expanded.

TRBV6-1	NA	TRBJ2-5	CASSVGSRAETQYF
TRBV18	NA	TRBJ2-2	CASSPPMAGELFF
TRBV2	NA	TRBJ2-7	CASREGTSGRYEQYF
TRBV30	NA	NA	CAWSLTGNEQYF
TRBV10-3	few	TRBJ2-7	CAISESGTYEQYF
TRBV6-5	NA	TRBJ2-3	CASRLAGTDTQYF
TRBV19	NA	TRBJ2-7	CASSRLPGSYEQYF
TRBV7-3	once	TRBJ2-3	CASSLMGTGPDTQYF
TRBV14	NA	TRBJ2-6	CASSRWAWAEAESSGANVLTF
TRBV4-1	NA	TRBJ2-3	CASRQSATDTQYF
TRBV19	NA	TRBJ2-1	CASSMSLGLYNEQFF
TRBV9	NA	TRBJ2-4	CASSVSAEAKNIQYF
TRBV4-1	NA	TRBJ2-7	CASSPIGLAAYEQYF
TRBV6-1	NA	TRBJ1-1	CATPQGTENTEAFF
TRBV2	NA	TRBJ2-3	CASSAPSGSTDTQYF
TRBV6-5	NA	TRBJ2-3	CASSYGETTDTQYF
TRBV4-1	NA	TRBJ2-1	CASRGTAYNEQFF
TRBV11-3	NA	TRBJ1-3	CASSLGTFGNTIYF
TRBV11-2	once	TRBJ1-1	CASSLLEPGTEWGTEAFF
TRBV6-1	once	TRBJ1-2	CASSALTGSHGYTF
TRBV28	once	TRBJ1-2	CASSLRLYGYTF
TRBV28	NA	NA	CASSPGTVYEQYF
TRBV7-9	NA	TRBJ2-3	CASSLFAGGGGTDTQYF
TRBV19	NA	TRBJ2-1	CASTQTSGSDEQFF
TRBV7-9	NA	TRBJ1-3	CASSSPRHDGALHTIYF
TRBV19	NA	TRBJ1-3	CATQAGGVGNTIYF
TRBV7-9	NA	TRBJ2-7	CASSFPGTGSEQYF
TRBV7-9	NA	TRBJ2-7	CASSFADRGYEQYF
TRBV30	NA	TRBJ1-1	CAWMKGGETEAFF
TRBV7-2	NA	TRBJ2-1	CASSLAGAGSDEQFF
TRBV19	NA	TRBJ1-5	CASTPLVGGNQPQHF
TRBV10-3	NA	TRBJ2-3	CAISGEGTDTQYF
TRBV11-1	once	TRBJ2-2	CASSQSSAGAETGELFF
TRBV11-3	NA	TRBJ2-5	CASSFGAQGAGETQYF
TRBV28	NA	TRBJ1-1	CASSSSGREAFF
TRBV19	NA	TRBJ2-5	CASSTVQGGWETQYF
TRBV28	NA	TRBJ1-1	CASSIVSVNTEAFF
TRBV19	NA	TRBJ1-5	CASSRGRGKNQPQHF
TRBV7-6	NA	TRBJ2-1	CASSKQAYNEQFF
TRBV5-1	NA	TRBJ2-7	CASSFIGGHEQYF
TRBV29-1	NA	TRBJ1-1	CSVRGHTMNTEAFF
TRBV6-5	once	TRBJ2-1	CASSYRTSGSNEQFF
TRBV28	once	TRBJ1-5	CATREDSNQPQHF
TRBV5-1	NA	TRBJ2-2	CASSARNTGELFF
TRBV4-1	NA	TRBJ1-5	CASSQGRVGWDQPQHF
TRBV7-7	NA	TRBJ1-1	CASSSGPLRRGAFF
TRBV28	NA	NA	CASSFRGSEQYF
TRBV15	NA	TRBJ1-1	CATSTDRGVEAFF
TRBV19	NA	TRBJ2-3	CASSIFFGAGTDTQYF
TRBV11-2	NA	TRBJ1-3	CASHQALSGNTIYF
TRBV9	NA	TRBJ2-7	CASSVGHPYEQYF